This T cell receptor beta chain derives from a study of blood T cell repertoires in COVID-19. The CDR3 has 17 residues. In germline, CDR1 is SGHDN, CDR2 FVKESK. J gave up 3 bases and V 5 bases, and 11 bases lay outside the gene matches. The data were produced by immunoSEQ multiplex PCR, yet TCRdb's version contains in-frame clones alone and is incomplete. Of about 200,000 clones detected, less than 85% appear once; the ten largest clones hold less than 7%. The rearrangement uses TRBV14 and TRBJ2-7, with TRBD2 matching 12 bases. Sequencing used peripheral blood. The receptor was isolated from a woman aged 70-85 years with acute or convalescent COVID-19. The CDR3 here is CASSKYPLAGGNYEQYF. The CDR3 coding sequence is TGTGCCAGCAGCAAATATCCCCTAGCGGGAGGGAACTACGAGCAGTACTTC.